The clone carrying this T cell receptor (beta chain) was recorded a few times. Its antigen is as yet unknown. These data belong to a study of beta chain features in type 1 diabetes. Findings and limits, study-wide: Shorter TCRB CDR3s, moderately but significantly so, marked every one of the four CD4+ subsets in Type 1 diabetes patients.

V lost 2 bases, J lost 8 bases, and 12 bases lay in between. The CDR3 loop spans 13 amino acids. The germline V gene has CDR1 SGHAT and CDR2 FQDESV (reference sequence). Expressed TCRB transcripts were sequenced, since all the RNA that had been isolated was reverse transcribed. Libraries were prepared by immunoSEQ multiplex PCR; TCRdb keeps only in-frame clonotypes and omits some of them. Among roughly 350,000 clones, roughly a tenth were seen once, and the ten largest hold about 0.6%. This chain joins TRBV11-1 and TRBJ1-2, with D unresolved. Sample: central memory CD4+ T cells from blood. This TCR was sampled from a man aged 25 to 40 with type 1 diabetes. The CDR3 coding sequence is TGTGCCAGCAGCTTAAGTCAAGTGGGGGGCTACACCTTC. Translating gives CASSLSQVGGYTF.